The present entry profiles one T cell receptor (beta chain) with its context. Study processing details: Nucleated cell counts were estimated from reference gene primer amplification. Using immunoSEQ multiplex PCR, the repertoire was profiled, and TCRdb retains in-frame clones only, with some absent. The V and J calls and clone size were taken over from that table, and D and trimming were inferred from the DNA. The table shows approximately 240,000 clones, with around four fifths occurring only once. These data come from a study of blood T cell repertoires in COVID-19. Turning to the study itself: Acute and convalescent COVID-19 specimens originated in the United States, Italy and Spain. In each case, the material was cDNA or gDNA derived from T cells, B-cell-depleted T cells, or PBMCs.

Sequences were obtained from peripheral blood. The sequence was collected from a woman in her sixties or seventies with active or convalescent COVID-19.

CDR3 protein: CAISESAGANQPQHF. The CDR3 coding sequence is TGTGCCATCAGTGAGTCGGCAGGGGCGAATCAGCCCCAGCATTTT. This sequence joins TRBV10-3 and TRBJ1-5, with a tentative D call TRBD1 (6 bases). This CDR3 contains 15 residues. Germline CDR1 ENHRY, CDR2 SYGVKD. V was trimmed by 0 bases and J by 4 bases, leaving 10 bases between them.